This entry describes one T cell receptor beta chain. Data came from immunoSEQ multiplex PCR; TCRdb stores just in-frame clones and leaves some out. The repertoire holds 130,000 to 150,000 clones, with around four fifths as singletons. These data come from a study of blood T cell repertoires in COVID-19. Germline values: CDR1 SGDLS, CDR2 YYNGEE. V was clipped by 4 bases and J by 1 base, with 8 bases between them. The CDR3 consists of 13 residues. The TCR comes from a woman aged 40 to 50 who had recovered from COVID-19. The sequenced material came from PBMCs or T cells enriched from blood (not recorded which). This chain connects TRBV9 to TRBJ1-1; D remains unclear. The CDR3 loop is CASSSRQNTEAFF. The CDR3 DNA reads TGTGCCAGCAGCTCGAGACAGAACACTGAAGCTTTCTTT.